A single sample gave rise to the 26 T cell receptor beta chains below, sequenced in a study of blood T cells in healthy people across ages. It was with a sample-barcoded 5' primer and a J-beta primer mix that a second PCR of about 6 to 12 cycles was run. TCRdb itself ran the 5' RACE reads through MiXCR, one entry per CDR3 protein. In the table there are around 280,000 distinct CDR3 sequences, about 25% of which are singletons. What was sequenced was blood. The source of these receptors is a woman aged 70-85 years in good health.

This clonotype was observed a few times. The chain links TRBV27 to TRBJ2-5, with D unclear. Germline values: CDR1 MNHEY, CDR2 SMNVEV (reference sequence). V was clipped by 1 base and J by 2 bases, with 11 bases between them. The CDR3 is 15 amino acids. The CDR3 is CASSLFGRDQETQYF. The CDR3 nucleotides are TGTGCCAGCAGTTTATTCGGAAGGGATCAAGAGACCCAGTACTTC.

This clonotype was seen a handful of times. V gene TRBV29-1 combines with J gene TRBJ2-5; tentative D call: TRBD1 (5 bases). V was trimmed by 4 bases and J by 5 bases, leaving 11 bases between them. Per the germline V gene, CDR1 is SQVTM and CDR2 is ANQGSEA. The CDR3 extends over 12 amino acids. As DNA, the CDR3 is TGCAGCGTTGGATCAGGGTCGGAGACCCAGTACTTC. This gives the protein CSVGSGSETQYF.

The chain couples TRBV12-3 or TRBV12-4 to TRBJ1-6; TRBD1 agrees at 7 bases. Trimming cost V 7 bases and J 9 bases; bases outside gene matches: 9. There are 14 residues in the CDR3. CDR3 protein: CASTTGATISPLHF. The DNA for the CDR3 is TGTGCCAGCACTACAGGGGCCACTATTTCACCCCTCCACTTT.

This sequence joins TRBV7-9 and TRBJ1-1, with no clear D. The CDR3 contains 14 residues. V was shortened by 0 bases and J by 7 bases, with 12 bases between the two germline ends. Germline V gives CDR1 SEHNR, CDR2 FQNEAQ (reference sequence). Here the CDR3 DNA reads TGTGCCAGCAGCTTAGCGGGATTGGATGTTGAAGCTTTCTTT. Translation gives CASSLAGLDVEAFF.

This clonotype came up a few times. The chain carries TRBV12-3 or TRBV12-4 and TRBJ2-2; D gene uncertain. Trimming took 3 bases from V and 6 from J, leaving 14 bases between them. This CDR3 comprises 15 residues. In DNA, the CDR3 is TGTGCCAGCAGTTTCCGGGTGGGTTCGGCCGGGGAGCTGTTTTTT. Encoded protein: CASSFRVGSAGELFF.

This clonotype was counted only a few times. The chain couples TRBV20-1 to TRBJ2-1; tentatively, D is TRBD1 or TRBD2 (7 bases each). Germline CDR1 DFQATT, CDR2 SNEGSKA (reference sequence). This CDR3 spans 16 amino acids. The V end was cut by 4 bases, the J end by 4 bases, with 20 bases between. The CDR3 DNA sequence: TGCAGTGCTACGACAGGGAGGGGTCAGCTTTACAATGAGCAGTTCTTC. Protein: CSATTGRGQLYNEQFF.

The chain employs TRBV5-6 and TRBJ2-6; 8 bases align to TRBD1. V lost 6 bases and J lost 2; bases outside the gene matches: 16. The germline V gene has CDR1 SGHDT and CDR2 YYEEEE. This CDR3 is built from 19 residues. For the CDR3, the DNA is TGTGCCAGCACCCGTCTGCGGGCAGGGGGCCTTACTGGGGCCAACGTCCTGACTTTC. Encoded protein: CASTRLRAGGLTGANVLTF. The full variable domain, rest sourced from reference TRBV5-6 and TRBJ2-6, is DAGVTQSPTHLIKTRGQQVTLRCSPKSGHDTVSWYQQALGQGPQFIFQYYEEEERQRGNFPDRFSGHQFPNYSSELNVNALLLGDSALYLCASTRLRAGGLTGANVLTFGAGSRLTVL.

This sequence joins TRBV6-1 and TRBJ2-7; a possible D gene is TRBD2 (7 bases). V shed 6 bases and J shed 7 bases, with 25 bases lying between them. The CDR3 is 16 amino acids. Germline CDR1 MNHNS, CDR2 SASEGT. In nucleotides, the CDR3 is TGTGCCAGCAGCAGACCTCCGGGACGGGGGGCAGGAGAGCAGTACTTC. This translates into CASSRPPGRGAGEQYF.

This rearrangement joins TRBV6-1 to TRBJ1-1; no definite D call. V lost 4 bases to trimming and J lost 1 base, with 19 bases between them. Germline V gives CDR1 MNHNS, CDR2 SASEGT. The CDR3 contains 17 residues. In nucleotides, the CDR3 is TGTGCCAGCAGTGGCCCGCGGACCACGAAGACGAACACTGAAGCTTTCTTT. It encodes CASSGPRTTKTNTEAFF.

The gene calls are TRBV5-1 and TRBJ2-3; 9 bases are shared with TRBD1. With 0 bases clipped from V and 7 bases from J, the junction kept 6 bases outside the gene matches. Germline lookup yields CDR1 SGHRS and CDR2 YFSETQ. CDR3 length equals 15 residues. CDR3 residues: CASSLVGTGSNTQYF. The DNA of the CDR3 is TGCGCCAGCAGCTTGGTAGGGACAGGGTCGAATACGCAGTATTTT. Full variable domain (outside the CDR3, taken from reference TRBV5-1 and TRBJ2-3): KAGVTQTPRYLIKTRGQQVTLSCSPISGHRSVSWYQQTPGQGLQFLFEYFSETQRNKGNFPGRFSGRQFSNSRSEMNVSTLELGDSALYLCASSLVGTGSNTQYFGPGTRLTVL.

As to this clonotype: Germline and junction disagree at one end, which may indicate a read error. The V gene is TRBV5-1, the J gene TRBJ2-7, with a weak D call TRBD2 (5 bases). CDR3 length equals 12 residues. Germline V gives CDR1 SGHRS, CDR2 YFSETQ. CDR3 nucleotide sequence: TGTGCCAGCTCGGGAAGTGGTTACGAGCAGTACTTC. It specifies CASSGSGYEQYF.

The CDR3 region is CASRDPGRSGNTIYF. The CDR3 region has the DNA TGTGCCAGTAGGGACCCGGGACGCTCTGGAAACACCATATATTTT. The chain uses TRBV6-6 and TRBJ1-3, with TRBD1 as a possible D gene (5 bases). Trimming pared 9 bases from V and 0 bases from J, leaving 15 bases between. The CDR3 totals 15 residues. Germline V gives CDR1 MNHNY, CDR2 SVGAGI (reference sequence).

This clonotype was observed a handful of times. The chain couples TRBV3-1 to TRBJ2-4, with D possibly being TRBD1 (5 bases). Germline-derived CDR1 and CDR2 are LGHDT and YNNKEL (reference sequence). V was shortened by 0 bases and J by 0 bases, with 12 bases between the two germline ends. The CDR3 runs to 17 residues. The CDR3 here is CASSQEGASRAKNIQYF. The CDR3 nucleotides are TGTGCCAGCAGCCAAGAAGGGGCCAGCAGAGCCAAAAACATTCAGTACTTC.

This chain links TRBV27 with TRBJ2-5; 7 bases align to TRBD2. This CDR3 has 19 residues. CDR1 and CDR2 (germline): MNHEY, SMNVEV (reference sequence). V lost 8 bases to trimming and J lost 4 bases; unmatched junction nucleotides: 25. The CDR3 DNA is TGTGCCAGCCCCTCAAACAAGGGAGTGGTAGCGGGTAGGGGAGAGACCCAGTACTTC. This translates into CASPSNKGVVAGRGETQYF.

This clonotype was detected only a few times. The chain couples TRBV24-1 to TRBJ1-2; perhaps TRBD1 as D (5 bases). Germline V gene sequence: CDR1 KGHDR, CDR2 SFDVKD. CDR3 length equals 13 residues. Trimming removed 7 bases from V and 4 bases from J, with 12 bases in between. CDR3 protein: CATSQGGSYGYTF. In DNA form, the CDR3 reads TGTGCCACCAGCCAGGGAGGTAGCTATGGCTACACCTTC.

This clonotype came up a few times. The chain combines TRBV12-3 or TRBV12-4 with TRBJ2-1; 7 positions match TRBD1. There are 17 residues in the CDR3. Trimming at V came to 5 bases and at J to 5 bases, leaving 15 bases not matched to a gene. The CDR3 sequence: CASSPDRWVDKNNEQFF. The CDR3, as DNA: TGTGCCAGCAGTCCGGACAGGTGGGTCGACAAGAACAATGAGCAGTTCTTC.

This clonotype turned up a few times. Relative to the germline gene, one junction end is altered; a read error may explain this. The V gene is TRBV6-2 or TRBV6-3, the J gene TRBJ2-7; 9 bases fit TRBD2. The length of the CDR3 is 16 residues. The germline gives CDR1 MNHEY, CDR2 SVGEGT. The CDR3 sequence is CASSNPLGLATYEQCF. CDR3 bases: TGTGCCAGCAGTAATCCCTTGGGACTAGCAACCTACGAGCAGTGCTTC.

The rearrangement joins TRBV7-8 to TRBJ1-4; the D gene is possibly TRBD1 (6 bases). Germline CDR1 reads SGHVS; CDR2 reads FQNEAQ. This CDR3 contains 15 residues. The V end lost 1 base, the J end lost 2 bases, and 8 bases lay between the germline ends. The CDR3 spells CASSLGTGTNEKLFF. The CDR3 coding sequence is TGTGCCAGCAGCTTAGGTACAGGGACTAATGAAAAACTGTTTTTT.

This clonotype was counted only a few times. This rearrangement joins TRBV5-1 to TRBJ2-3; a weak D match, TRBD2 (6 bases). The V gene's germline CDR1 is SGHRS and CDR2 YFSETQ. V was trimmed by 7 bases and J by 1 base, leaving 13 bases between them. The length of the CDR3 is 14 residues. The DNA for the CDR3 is TGCGCCAGCCGAGGGCGGGAACGCACAGATACGCAGTATTTT. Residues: CASRGRERTDTQYF.

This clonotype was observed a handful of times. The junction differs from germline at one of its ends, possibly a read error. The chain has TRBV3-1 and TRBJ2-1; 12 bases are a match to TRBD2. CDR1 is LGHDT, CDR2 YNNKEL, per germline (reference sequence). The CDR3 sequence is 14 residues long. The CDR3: CASSLTMTSGSSVF. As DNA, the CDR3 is TGTGCCAGCAGCCTAACAATGACTAGCGGGAGTTCGGTCTTC.

The CDR3 spells CASSLNRESGYTF. As DNA, the CDR3 is TGTGCCAGCAGCTTAAATCGGGAGTCCGGCTACACCTTC. The J gene is TRBJ1-2, the V gene TRBV7-2; D uncertain. Per germline, CDR1 SGHTA and CDR2 FQGNSA. V gave up 2 bases and J gave up 8 bases, with 12 bases separating them. This CDR3 comprises 13 residues.

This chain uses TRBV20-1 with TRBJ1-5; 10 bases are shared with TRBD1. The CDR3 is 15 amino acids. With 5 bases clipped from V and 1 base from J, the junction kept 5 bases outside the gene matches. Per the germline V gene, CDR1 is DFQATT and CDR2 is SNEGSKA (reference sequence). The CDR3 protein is CSAPQGQGSNQPQHF. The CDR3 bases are TGCAGTGCTCCCCAGGGACAGGGGAGCAATCAGCCCCAGCATTTT.

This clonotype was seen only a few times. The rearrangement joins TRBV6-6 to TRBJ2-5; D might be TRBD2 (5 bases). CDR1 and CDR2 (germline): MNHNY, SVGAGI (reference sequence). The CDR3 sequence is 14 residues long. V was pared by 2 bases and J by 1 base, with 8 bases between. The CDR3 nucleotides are TGTGCCAGCAGTTACGACCTAGCCCAAGAGACCCAGTACTTC. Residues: CASSYDLAQETQYF.

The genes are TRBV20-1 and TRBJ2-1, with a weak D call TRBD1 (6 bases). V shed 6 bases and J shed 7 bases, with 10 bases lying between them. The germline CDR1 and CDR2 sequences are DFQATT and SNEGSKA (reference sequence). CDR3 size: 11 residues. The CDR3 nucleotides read TGCAGTGCCGAAACAGGGAATGAGCAGTTCTTC. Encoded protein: CSAETGNEQFF.

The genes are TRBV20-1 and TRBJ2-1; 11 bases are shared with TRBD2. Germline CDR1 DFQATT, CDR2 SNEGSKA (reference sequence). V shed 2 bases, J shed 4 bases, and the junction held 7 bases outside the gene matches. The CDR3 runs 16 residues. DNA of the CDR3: TGCAGTGCTAGAAAAATAGCGGGAGGGGTTTACAATGAGCAGTTCTTC. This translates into CSARKIAGGVYNEQFF.

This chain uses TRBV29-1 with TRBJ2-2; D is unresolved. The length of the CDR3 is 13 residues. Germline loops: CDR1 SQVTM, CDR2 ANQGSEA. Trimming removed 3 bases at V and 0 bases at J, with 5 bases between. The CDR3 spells CSVDRSNTGELFF. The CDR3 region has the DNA TGCAGCGTTGACAGGTCGAACACCGGGGAGCTGTTTTTT.